The clone carrying this T cell receptor beta chain was found a few times. Its antigen is as yet unknown. The PCR contained 60 Vbeta and 13 Jbeta primers. Produced via immunoSEQ multiplex PCR; TCRdb's table is partial and in-frame only. The sample holds some 150,000 clones, 60% to 80% seen once. These data originate in a study of cytomegalovirus exposure and HLA in healthy donors. Overall study results and limits: In a later analysis, V- and J-gene trimming of beta chains associated with a DCLRE1C missense variant, replicated independently. Prior analysis indicated that the majority of TCR beta V segments exhibited productivity approximately 90% or approximately 30% of the time. Presence/absence analyses rested on an assumption that sequencing depth was roughly uniform across donors. Some TCR beta chains (about 180 of them) were listed as cytomegalovirus-associated.

The CDR3 spans 14 residues. V was pared by 5 bases and J by 3 bases, with 4 bases of the junction left unmatched. In germline, CDR1 is SGHVS, CDR2 FNYEAQ. The chain couples TRBV7-6 to TRBJ1-2, with 9 positions matching TRBD1. Material for sequencing was PBMCs. The TCR sequence derives from a woman in her 50s in good health and CMV-seronegative. In DNA, the CDR3 is TGTGCCAGCAGCCCGAGGACAGGGGACTATGGCTACACCTTC. This sequence encodes CASSPRTGDYGYTF.